Below are 20 T cell receptor beta chains sequenced from a single sample in a study of cytomegalovirus exposure and HLA in healthy donors. The PCR made use of 60 Vbeta and 13 Jbeta primers. TCRdb's copy holds only in-frame clones and misses some; the assay was immunoSEQ multiplex PCR. The data show 140,000 to 150,000 clones, 70% to 85% seen once. Sequencing was done on a sample of PBMCs. The origin of the receptors is a woman in her fifties or sixties in good health and CMV-seropositive.

The chain couples TRBV19 to TRBJ2-3, with D tentatively TRBD2 (5 bases). The V and J ends lost 3 bases and 4 bases respectively, with 14 bases between them. The CDR3 runs 15 residues. The germline V gene encodes CDR1 LNHDA and CDR2 SQIVND (reference sequence). The CDR3 nucleotides read TGTGCCAGTAGTATCGCGGGCGAAGGCCCAGATACGCAGTATTTT. Encoded protein: CASSIAGEGPDTQYF.

As regards this clone: The germline gene is not matched at one end of the junction; a read error may be the cause. This chain joins TRBV7-9 and TRBJ2-1; 7 bases fit TRBD2. This CDR3 spans 15 amino acids. In germline, CDR1 is SEHNR, CDR2 FQNEAQ (reference sequence). This CDR3 reads CASSVASWEGNEQFF. As DNA, the CDR3 is TGTGCCAGCAGCGTAGCCTCGTGGGAGGGCAATGAGCAGTTCTTC. Filled out from reference TRBV7-9 and TRBJ2-1, the complete variable domain reads DTGVSQNPRHKITKRGQNVTFRCDPISEHNRLYWYRQTLGQGPEFLTYFQNEAQLEKSRLLSDRFSAERPKGSFSTLEIQRTEQGDSAMYLCASSVASWEGNEQFFGPGTRLTVL.

The chain combines TRBV7-9 with TRBJ1-4; unclear D gene. CDR1 and CDR2 (germline): SEHNR, FQNEAQ (reference sequence). The CDR3 loop spans 17 amino acids. With 0 bases removed from V and 6 bases from J, the gap between germline ends came to 17 bases. The CDR3 DNA is TGTGCCAGCAGCTTAGCAAGAGCGGGAGGGCGGCATGAAAAACTGTTTTTT. As protein: CASSLARAGGRHEKLFF.

This clone was observed a handful of times. The chain is built from TRBV27 and TRBJ2-7, with TRBD1 identical over 8 bases. V was pared by 6 bases and J by 0 bases, with 10 bases of the junction left unmatched. Germline CDR1 and CDR2: MNHEY and SMNVEV (reference sequence). CDR3 size: 16 residues. CDR3 amino acids: CASRLYRDRSSYEQYF. The CDR3 nucleotides read TGTGCCAGCAGGCTTTACCGGGACAGGAGCTCCTACGAGCAGTACTTC.

The rearrangement links TRBV10-3 to TRBJ2-1, with D possibly TRBD1 on 5 matching bases. The V end was cut by 2 bases, the J end by 3 bases, with 11 bases between. The germline CDR1 and CDR2 sequences are ENHRY and SYGVKD. The CDR3 has 15 residues. The CDR3 DNA reads TGTGCCATCAGTGAGGACCAGGGCCTCTACAATGAGCAGTTCTTC. This sequence encodes CAISEDQGLYNEQFF.

The chain links TRBV25-1 to TRBJ1-5; 7 nucleotides agree with TRBD1. V shed 5 bases, J shed 2 bases, and the junction held 9 bases outside the gene matches. CDR3 length: 16 residues. The germline gives CDR1 MGHDK, CDR2 SYGVNS. CDR3 bases: TGTGCCAGCAGTCCGGAAGGGGGCGCGGGCAATCAGCCCCAGCATTTT. Translating gives CASSPEGGAGNQPQHF.

Concerning this clone: Other DNA sequences in this specimen translate into the identical CDR3. The chain employs TRBV7-9 and TRBJ1-6; a weak D match, TRBD1 (6 bases). Germline V gene lookup returns CDR1 SEHNR and CDR2 FQNEAQ (reference sequence). V gave up 3 bases and J gave up 5 bases, with 8 bases separating them. The CDR3 is 14 amino acids. This chain's CDR3 is CASSLAGDNSPLHF. The CDR3 DNA follows: TGTGCCAGCAGCTTGGCAGGGGATAATTCACCCCTCCACTTT.

This chain uses TRBV7-2 with TRBJ2-7; 7 bases align to TRBD1. Germline values: CDR1 SGHTA, CDR2 FQGNSA. The CDR3 is 14 amino acids. J lost 4 bases, V lost 5 bases, and 8 bases had no gene match. The CDR3 loop reads CASSQETGPYEQYF. CDR3 sequence (DNA): TGTGCCAGCAGCCAAGAGACAGGGCCTTACGAGCAGTACTTC.

The chain uses TRBV7-3 and TRBJ1-1; D call uncertain. Germline lookup yields CDR1 SGHTA and CDR2 FQGTGA. This CDR3 has 13 amino acids. V lost 3 bases to trimming and J lost 3 bases, with 8 bases between them. Here the CDR3 DNA reads TGTGCCAGCAGCTTGGGCCCAGACACTGAAGCTTTCTTT. Amino acids: CASSLGPDTEAFF.

J is TRBJ2-7 and V is TRBV5-1; 7 bases align to TRBD1. With V trimmed by 3 bases and J by 2 bases, 14 bases remained unmatched. This CDR3 comprises 17 residues. Per germline, CDR1 SGHRS and CDR2 YFSETQ. The CDR3 DNA is TGCGCCAGCAGCTCCGCCTTCGACAGGGTTCCCACCTACGAGCAGTACTTC. The encoded protein is CASSSAFDRVPTYEQYF.

The chain recombines TRBV19 with TRBJ2-4, with TRBD2 matching over 11 bases. CDR1 LNHDA and CDR2 SQIVND come from the germline V gene (reference sequence). CDR3 length: 17 residues. J lost 5 bases, V lost 4 bases, and 10 bases had no gene match. The CDR3 coding sequence is TGTGCCAGTAGTAAGTCCCCCACTAGCGGGAGTCAAAACATTCAGTACTTC. Protein sequence: CASSKSPTSGSQNIQYF.

This clone showed up just once. This CDR3 is also generated by other DNA sequences in the sample. The CDR3 spells CASSRVRGGETQYF. The CDR3 bases are TGTGCCAGCAGTCGGGTAAGGGGTGGTGAGACCCAGTACTTC. The chain combines TRBV28 with TRBJ2-5; D possibly corresponds to TRBD1 (5 bases). Trimming stripped 5 bases from V and 5 bases from J, with 15 bases between. The germline CDR1 and CDR2 sequences are MDHEN and SYDVKM. The CDR3 runs 14 residues.

The sample holds one count of this clone. The chain joins TRBV27 to TRBJ2-5; 11 bases are a match to TRBD2. CDR1 is MNHEY and CDR2 is SMNVEV in the germline V gene (reference sequence). Losses at the gene ends were 0 bases for V and 4 bases for J; bases not matched to a gene: 4. The CDR3 has 16 residues. CDR3 protein: CASSLSPGLAAETQYF. For the CDR3, the DNA is TGTGCCAGCAGTTTATCGCCGGGACTAGCGGCAGAGACCCAGTACTTC.

The rearrangement uses TRBV29-1 and TRBJ2-7; 7 bases are a match to TRBD1. V shed 5 bases and J 7 bases; nucleotides not matched to a gene: 17. This CDR3 spans 15 amino acids. The germline V gene encodes CDR1 SQVTM and CDR2 ANQGSEA. The CDR3 region has the DNA TGCAGCGTTCCAAAGGGGGCGGCATCGTTAGGGGAGCAGTACTTC. This gives the protein CSVPKGAASLGEQYF.

The J gene is TRBJ2-7, the V gene TRBV5-4, with 8 bases fitting TRBD2. Germline lookup yields CDR1 SGHNT and CDR2 YYREEE (reference sequence). There are 15 residues in the CDR3. V lost 3 bases and J lost 6; bases outside the gene matches: 11. The CDR3 DNA is TGTGCCAGCAGCTCCCAGTCAGCGGGAGCGGGCGAGCAGTACTTC. Amino acid sequence: CASSSQSAGAGEQYF.

This chain connects TRBV5-6 to TRBJ2-5, with 10 bases matching TRBD1. Germline V CDR1 and CDR2: SGHDT, YYEEEE. The CDR3 totals 15 residues. V dropped 0 bases and J dropped 2; count of bases not matched to a gene: 1. For the CDR3, the DNA is TGTGCCAGCAGCTTGGTGGACAGGGGGCAAGAGACCCAGTACTTC. This codes for CASSLVDRGQETQYF. Full variable domain (remainder filled in from reference TRBV5-6 and TRBJ2-5): DAGVTQSPTHLIKTRGQQVTLRCSPKSGHDTVSWYQQALGQGPQFIFQYYEEEERQRGNFPDRFSGHQFPNYSSELNVNALLLGDSALYLCASSLVDRGQETQYFGPGTRLLVL.

The V gene is TRBV6-6, the J gene TRBJ2-3; maybe TRBD2 (5 bases). The CDR3 is 15 amino acids. V was shortened by 2 bases and J by 0 bases, with 9 bases between the two germline ends. The V gene's germline CDR1 is MNHNY and CDR2 SVGAGI (reference sequence). DNA of the CDR3: TGTGCCAGCAGTTACGTCGGCGGGAGCACAGATACGCAGTATTTT. Translating it yields CASSYVGGSTDTQYF.

This clone was counted a few times. V and J are TRBV29-1 and TRBJ2-5; 7 positions agree with TRBD1. The CDR3 has 12 residues. The V segment lost 3 bases and the J segment 4 bases; nucleotides outside the gene matches: 2. Per the germline V gene, CDR1 is SQVTM and CDR2 is ANQGSEA. CDR3 nucleotide sequence: TGCAGCGTTGAGACAGGGAGAGAGACCCAGTACTTC. This codes for CSVETGRETQYF.

The V gene is TRBV7-9, the J gene TRBJ2-3; 7 nucleotides align to TRBD1. The junction had 2 bases not matched to a gene; V was cut back by 5 bases and J by 0 bases. CDR3 length: 14 residues. CDR1 and CDR2 (germline): SEHNR, FQNEAQ (reference sequence). The CDR3 bases are TGTGCCAGCAGCCGGGACAGAAGCACAGATACGCAGTATTTT. Amino acid sequence: CASSRDRSTDTQYF.

This clone was detected only once. The genes are TRBV28 and TRBJ1-5; D not resolved. The germline gives CDR1 MDHEN, CDR2 SYDVKM. This CDR3 is 16 amino acids long. V was pared by 3 bases and J by 0 bases, with 12 bases between. The CDR3 DNA sequence: TGTGCCAGCAGTTTGGAGGGAAGCCGTAGCAATCAGCCCCAGCATTTT. This gives the protein CASSLEGSRSNQPQHF.